These 8 T cell receptor beta chains originate from one sample sequenced in a study of blood T cells in healthy people across ages. For the second PCR, which ran for roughly 6 to 11 cycles, a sample-barcoded 5' primer and a J-beta primer mix were used. TCRdb fed the 5' RACE reads into MiXCR, producing one record per CDR3 protein. The sample contains 850,000 to 950,000 distinct CDR3 sequences, less than 35% of which appear only once. Material: blood. The receptor source for this set is a woman of 80 years or more in good health.

In this sample, this clonotype turned up many times. The chain links TRBV6-2 or TRBV6-3 to TRBJ2-3; tentatively, D is TRBD2 (5 bases). CDR1 and CDR2 (germline): MNHEY, SVGEGT. The CDR3 is 12 amino acids. The V and J ends lost 4 bases and 10 bases respectively, with 12 bases between them. The DNA of the CDR3 is TGTGCCAGCAGTTCCCCCCCGGGGTCGCAGTATTTT. Translated, it gives CASSSPPGSQYF.

At least ten counts were recorded for this clonotype. The gene calls are TRBV20-1 and TRBJ2-5; D perhaps matches TRBD2 (5 bases). Trimming shortened V by 6 bases and J by 5 bases, and 13 bases separated the two germline ends. This CDR3 is built from 12 residues. Germline V gene data show CDR1 as DFQATT and CDR2 as SNEGSKA (reference sequence). The CDR3 here is CSATGIGETQYF. CDR3 nucleotides: TGCAGTGCGACGGGAATTGGGGAGACCCAGTACTTC.

The CDR3 reads CSVELAGKQETQYF. Written as DNA, the CDR3 is TGCAGCGTTGAACTAGCGGGTAAACAAGAGACCCAGTACTTC. The chain recombines TRBV29-1 with TRBJ2-5; 8 positions match TRBD2. Trimming cost V 2 bases and J 2 bases; bases outside gene matches: 4. CDR3 length: 14 amino acids. Germline CDR1 SQVTM, CDR2 ANQGSEA.

With respect to this clonotype: It may be a read error: a sequence one base away is much more abundant. The J gene is TRBJ2-5, the V gene TRBV15; TRBD1 matches at 7 bases. The CDR3 spans 14 residues. CDR1 LNHNV and CDR2 YYDKDF come from the germline V gene (reference sequence). J gave up 5 bases and V 6 bases, and 9 bases lay outside the gene matches. This CDR3 is CATSLHRGSETQYF. For the CDR3, the DNA is TGTGCCACCAGTCTCCACAGGGGATCGGAGACCCAGTACTTC.

This clonotype has more than one count but fewer than ten. The chain employs TRBV27 and TRBJ1-1, with 8 bases lining up with TRBD1. V was pared by 5 bases and J by 4 bases, with 3 bases of the junction left unmatched. The CDR3 spans 13 residues. From germline, CDR1 is MNHEY and CDR2 SMNVEV (reference sequence). The CDR3 bases are TGTGCCAGCAGTAATGACAGGGGCACTGAAGCTTTCTTT. Amino acids: CASSNDRGTEAFF.

The rearrangement links TRBV7-9 to TRBJ1-2, with 9 bases that match TRBD1. Germline-derived CDR1 and CDR2 are SEHNR and FQNEAQ (reference sequence). The CDR3 consists of 15 residues. With 5 bases clipped from V and 11 bases from J, the junction kept 15 bases outside the gene matches. As DNA, the CDR3 is TGTGCCAGCAGCGGGGGACAGGGAAATAGGGTGGATTACACCTTC. Translated: CASSGGQGNRVDYTF.

This clonotype was picked up many times. The rearrangement links TRBV27 to TRBJ2-6, with 10 bases that match TRBD2. Germline CDR1 and CDR2: MNHEY and SMNVEV (reference sequence). Trimming at V came to 6 bases and at J to 0 bases, leaving 8 bases not matched to a gene. This CDR3 is 18 amino acids long. This CDR3 is CASRALAGVISGANVLTF. The CDR3 DNA reads as TGTGCCAGCAGAGCTCTAGCGGGGGTTATCTCTGGGGCCAACGTCCTGACTTTC.

The J gene is TRBJ1-1, the V gene TRBV12-3 or TRBV12-4; no firm D call. The length of the CDR3 is 12 residues. The ends were cut back, 6 bases at V and 6 bases at J, with 11 bases in the middle. The CDR3 loop reads CASSPRRAEAFF. The CDR3 nucleotides read TGTGCCAGCAGCCCCCGACGCGCTGAAGCTTTCTTT.